These T cell receptor beta chains were read from a single sample in a study of shared clonotypes between healthy human individuals. Assay: immunoSEQ multiplex PCR; the TCRdb copy retains only in-frame clones and omits some. The table includes 2 million to 2.5 million clones, 95% detected once. The sample was naive CD4+ T cells sorted from blood. These receptors came from a man in his late teens or twenties in good health. Each CDR3 is given with its conserved first and last residue. The D gene is left open where the match is weak. Size is stated for part of the rows, as once, few or many counts, or as a class when the clone is expanded.

d_gene,v_gene,abundance,j_gene,CDR3nt,CDR3aa
NA,TRBV28,NA,TRBJ1-5,TGTGCCAGCAGTCTCGGGGGGATTAGCAATCAGCCCCAGCATTTT,CASSLGGISNQPQHF
NA,TRBV7-9,NA,TRBJ1-5,TGTGCCAGCAGCTTATCAAGATATGAGCCCCAGCATTTT,CASSLSRYEPQHF
NA,TRBV11-2,NA,TRBJ2-3,TGTGCCAGCAGCTTATCGCTGGGGGATACGCAGTATTTT,CASSLSLGDTQYF
NA,TRBV7-9,once,TRBJ1-1,TGTGCCAGCAGCAACCGGGACGGAATGAACACTGAAGCTTTCTTT,CASSNRDGMNTEAFF
TRBD1,TRBV30,NA,TRBJ1-6,TGTGCCTGGAGTTCGGGCGACAGGGTGGGTAGGTCACCCCTCCACTTT,CAWSSGDRVGRSPLHF
NA,TRBV29-1,NA,TRBJ2-2,TGCAGCGTCACGACGGGCGGGGAGCTGTTTTTT,CSVTTGGELFF
NA,TRBV10-1,NA,TRBJ2-1,TGCGCCAGCAGTGAGGCCGGCGGTGACAATGAGCAGTTCTTC,CASSEAGGDNEQFF
NA,TRBV2,once,TRBJ1-6,TGTGCCAGCAGTGACAGGCCCTCACCCCTCCACTTT,CASSDRPSPLHF
NA,TRBV6-5,NA,TRBJ1-4,TGTGCCAGCAGTTACTCTGGGGAAGGGAGTGAAAAACTGTTTTTT,CASSYSGEGSEKLFF
TRBD1,TRBV5-4,NA,TRBJ1-1,TGTGCCAGCAGCCCCGACAGGGAGGGCATGAACACTGAAGCTTTCTTT,CASSPDREGMNTEAFF